Presented here are 16 T cell receptor beta chains from one specimen sequenced in a study of T cell changes during pregnancy in multiple sclerosis (dated by TCRdb to about 2019). Library prep was done by the immunoSEQ multiplex PCR assay. This immuneACCESS table, as held by TCRdb, lists in-frame sequences with V and J called but not all clones. Of the missing ones, under half trace to an unresolved V gene in checked studies; the others have no known cause. Present in this sample are about 38,000 clones, just over 90% of which were seen just once. The top ten clones comprise about 0.35% of the sample. The sample was CD4+ T cells from peripheral blood mononuclear cells, taken in the third trimester of pregnancy. The receptors were sampled from a female donor in good health, enrolled as a control in a pregnancy study.

This clone was counted a single time. The rearrangement joins TRBV6-5 to TRBJ2-3, with D possibly TRBD2 on 5 matching bases. CDR1 is MNHEY, CDR2 SVGAGI, per germline. The CDR3 contains 15 residues. Trimming cost V 6 bases and J 2 bases, with 15 bases left between them. The CDR3 reads CASSRTEAPTDTQYF. The CDR3 DNA reads as TGTGCCAGCAGCCGCACGGAGGCCCCCACAGATACGCAGTATTTT.

The CDR3 region has the DNA TGCGCCAGCAGCTCCCGGGTAAGGACCTACAATGAGCAGTTCTTC. It is translated as CASSSRVRTYNEQFF. This chain connects TRBV5-1 to TRBJ2-1; D not certain. The CDR3 runs 15 residues. V was pared by 3 bases and J by 2 bases, with 12 bases between. Germline loops: CDR1 SGHRS, CDR2 YFSETQ. The full variable domain, in which reference TRBV5-1 and TRBJ2-1 provide the parts outside the CDR3, is KAGVTQTPRYLIKTRGQQVTLSCSPISGHRSVSWYQQTPGQGLQFLFEYFSETQRNKGNFPGRFSGRQFSNSRSEMNVSTLELGDSALYLCASSSRVRTYNEQFFGPGTRLTVL.

This rearrangement joins TRBV6-5 to TRBJ1-5; D gene unclear. The CDR3 runs 12 residues. Germline-derived CDR1 and CDR2 are MNHEY and SVGAGI. The V and J ends lost 6 bases and 4 bases respectively, with 7 bases between them. The CDR3 sequence is CASSNSNQPQHF. The CDR3 bases are TGTGCCAGCAGCAACAGTAATCAGCCCCAGCATTTT.

The chain employs TRBV5-6 and TRBJ2-5; TRBD1 might be the D (5 bases). V was shortened by 0 bases and J by 2 bases, with 8 bases between the two germline ends. Germline values: CDR1 SGHDT, CDR2 YYEEEE. There are 14 residues in the CDR3. This CDR3 is CASSLATVQETQYF. CDR3 DNA: TGTGCCAGCAGCTTGGCGACAGTGCAAGAGACCCAGTACTTC. Full variable domain (rest looked up from reference TRBV5-6 and TRBJ2-5): DAGVTQSPTHLIKTRGQQVTLRCSPKSGHDTVSWYQQALGQGPQFIFQYYEEEERQRGNFPDRFSGHQFPNYSSELNVNALLLGDSALYLCASSLATVQETQYFGPGTRLLVL.

The chain is built from TRBV5-1 and TRBJ1-1, with D maybe TRBD1 (5 bases). Germline lookup yields CDR1 SGHRS and CDR2 YFSETQ. Trimming took 4 bases from V and 0 from J, leaving 25 bases between them. The CDR3 contains 19 residues. The CDR3 DNA reads TGCGCCAGCAGCCCACAAGCGGGGGGGAACAGATTCATGAACACTGAAGCTTTCTTT. Amino acid sequence: CASSPQAGGNRFMNTEAFF.

The chain has TRBV5-1 and TRBJ1-5; 10 bases are shared with TRBD1. In germline, CDR1 is SGHRS, CDR2 YFSETQ. Unmatched junction bases numbered 7, after V lost 3 bases and J lost 7 bases. CDR3 length equals 15 residues. The CDR3 nucleotides read TGCGCCAGCAGCTCTACCGGGACAGGGGAGCAGCCCCAGCATTTT. Its translation is CASSSTGTGEQPQHF.

The DNA for the CDR3 is TGCAGCGCCCCTCCAGGACAGGGTGACCAAGAGACCCAGTACTTC. Protein: CSAPPGQGDQETQYF. The chain is built from TRBV29-1 and TRBJ2-5, with TRBD1 matching over 8 bases. V was pared by 7 bases and J by 0 bases, with 10 bases of the junction left unmatched. The V gene's germline CDR1 is SQVTM and CDR2 ANQGSEA. CDR3 length equals 15 residues.

The DNA for the CDR3 is TGTGCCAGCGGGACTAGCGGGAGAGTGGGAAGCTCCTACGAGCAGTACTTC. It translates to CASGTSGRVGSSYEQYF. The chain recombines TRBV6-4 with TRBJ2-7; 14 bases line up with TRBD2. Trimming took 8 bases from V and 0 from J; bases not matched to a gene: 9. The CDR3 contains 17 residues. CDR1 is MRHNA and CDR2 is SNTAGT in the germline V gene.

The chain recombines TRBV25-1 with TRBJ1-1; TRBD1 matches 8 bases. The V gene's germline CDR1 is MGHDK and CDR2 SYGVNS. With 3 bases clipped from V and 4 bases from J, the junction kept 4 bases outside the gene matches. CDR3 length equals 14 residues. The CDR3 reads CASSDATGVTEAFF. CDR3 bases: TGTGCCAGCAGTGACGCGACAGGGGTCACTGAAGCTTTCTTT. The whole variable domain, remainder taken from reference TRBV25-1 and TRBJ1-1, is EADIYQTPRYLVIGTGKKITLECSQTMGHDKMYWYQQDPGMELHLIHYSYGVNSTEKGDLSSESTVSRIRTEHFPLTLESARPSHTSQYLCASSDATGVTEAFFGQGTRLTVV.

This clone occurred a few times. This chain connects TRBV11-2 to TRBJ2-1; D gene ambiguous. CDR1 is SGHAT, CDR2 FQNNGV, per germline. This CDR3 has 13 amino acids. The V and J ends lost 0 bases and 12 bases respectively, with 12 bases between them. The CDR3 spells CASSLESSAGQFF. In DNA, the CDR3 is TGTGCCAGCAGCTTAGAATCATCGGCAGGGCAGTTCTTC.

The chain links TRBV28 to TRBJ2-6; D might be TRBD2 (7 bases). The CDR3 is made up of 16 amino acids. With 8 bases removed from V and 0 bases from J, the gap between germline ends came to 14 bases. The germline V gene encodes CDR1 MDHEN and CDR2 SYDVKM. CDR3 DNA: TGTGCCAGCGGTTCCGGGGGGCTCTCTGGGGCCAACGTCCTGACTTTC. Encoded protein: CASGSGGLSGANVLTF.

V and J are TRBV1 and TRBJ2-5; no check of the table's D call, TRBD1, against the DNA was made. The DNA end is more similar to TRBJ2-7, so the J call may be wrong. TRBV1 corresponds to a pseudogene. There are 15 residues in the CDR3. DNA for the CDR3: TGCACCAGCAGCCTAATCGGCCAGGGGGTTAACGAGCAGTACTTC. The encoded protein is CTSSLIGQGVNEQYF.

This clone has only a few counts. The chain uses TRBV30 and TRBJ1-1; TRBD1 aligns across 7 bases. The J segment lost 6 bases and the V segment lost 4 bases, leaving 5 bases of the junction unmatched. Germline-derived CDR1 and CDR2 are GTSNPN and SVGIG (reference sequence). The CDR3 loop spans 12 amino acids. For the CDR3, the DNA is TGTGCCTGGACCCAGGGGGGAGCTGAAGCTTTCTTT. Translation: CAWTQGGAEAFF.

The chain joins TRBV7-9 to TRBJ2-2; 7 bases are a match to TRBD1. Germline CDR1 reads SEHNR; CDR2 reads FQNEAQ (reference sequence). The V and J ends lost 4 bases and 7 bases, in that order; junction bases with no gene match: 6. The CDR3 totals 14 residues. The CDR3 spells CASSSSAGGGELFF. DNA of the CDR3: TGTGCCAGCAGCTCCAGCGCAGGGGGCGGGGAGCTGTTTTTT. The full variable domain, completed using reference TRBV7-9 and TRBJ2-2, is DTGVSQNPRHKITKRGQNVTFRCDPISEHNRLYWYRQTLGQGPEFLTYFQNEAQLEKSRLLSDRFSAERPKGSFSTLEIQRTEQGDSAMYLCASSSSAGGGELFFGEGSRLTVL.

A single count supports this clone. This chain links TRBV15 with TRBJ2-5, with D possibly TRBD2 on 6 matching bases. From germline, CDR1 is LNHNV and CDR2 YYDKDF (reference sequence). The CDR3 contains 16 residues. Trimming cost V 3 bases and J 7 bases, with 21 bases left between them. CDR3 protein: CATSRAGTSLRGTQYF. CDR3 sequence (DNA): TGTGCCACCAGCAGGGCCGGGACCTCATTGCGGGGGACCCAGTACTTC.

The rearrangement uses TRBV5-8 and TRBJ2-1; weak D call: TRBD1 (5 bases). Germline-derived CDR1 and CDR2 are SGHTS and YDEGEE. Between the trimmed V and J ends, which lost 2 bases and 1 base, there was a span of 10 bases. CDR3 length: 15 amino acids. This CDR3 is CASSFRGISYNEQFF. CDR3 in DNA: TGTGCCAGCAGCTTTAGGGGAATTTCCTACAATGAGCAGTTCTTC.